This record concerns one T cell receptor beta chain sequence. CDR3 length: 15 amino acids. The trim removed 5 bases at V and 9 bases at J, leaving 15 bases unmatched. Germline V lookup: CDR1 LNHDA, CDR2 SQIVND (reference sequence). In the authors' workflow: From reference gene primer amplification, estimates of nucleated cell counts were derived. Some clones are missing from TCRdb's copy, which holds only in-frame ones; the method was immunoSEQ multiplex PCR. Clonal size and the V and J genes are those of that table, whereas D and trimming came from the DNA. This table has approximately 12,000 clones, about three quarters appearing once. This sample is drawn from a study of blood T cell repertoires in COVID-19. Study-wide background: COVID-19 samples collected from the United States, Italy and Spain covered acute and convalescent phases. The cDNA or gDNA used as material had been derived from T cells, B-cell-depleted T cells, or PBMCs.

The chain links TRBV19 to TRBJ1-1; 7 bases agree with TRBD1. The receptor comes from a human donor in a cohort sampled during active COVID-19. Sequenced input: peripheral blood. This chain's CDR3 is CASSFTGATLFKAFF. In nucleotides, the CDR3 is TGTGCCAGTAGTTTCACAGGGGCTACTCTATTTAAAGCTTTCTTT.